These 10 T cell receptor beta chains were all obtained from the same sample, sequenced in a study of cytomegalovirus exposure and HLA in healthy donors. The primer mix had 60 Vbeta and 13 Jbeta primers. Repertoires were generated with immunoSEQ multiplex PCR, while TCRdb's copy carries only in-frame clones and drops some. Altogether 130,000 or so clones are present, approximately 8.9% being singletons, with the ten largest covering about 7.5%. The sample comprised PBMCs. The receptors originated from a woman aged 40 to 50 in good health and CMV-seropositive.

A few counts support this clone. A read error may produce the germline difference seen at one junction end. The CDR3 here is CASSSLSGGWTDAQYF. DNA for the CDR3: TGTGCCAGCAGCTCCCTTTCGGGGGGTTGGACAGATGCGCAGTATTTT. This chain links TRBV7-8 with TRBJ2-3, with D perhaps TRBD2 (7 bases). The germline gives CDR1 SGHVS, CDR2 FQNEAQ. CDR3 length equals 16 residues.

V usage is TRBV6-5 and J usage is TRBJ2-2; D not resolved. There are 12 residues in the CDR3. The V gene's germline CDR1 is MNHEY and CDR2 SVGAGI. V lost 5 bases and J 3 bases, leaving 4 bases between the germline ends. The CDR3 reads CASSKHTGELFF. The CDR3 DNA follows: TGTGCCAGCAGTAAGCACACCGGGGAGCTGTTTTTT.

The V call is TRBV18, the J call TRBJ1-2; 8 bases match TRBD1. In germline, CDR1 is KGHSH, CDR2 LQKENI. J gave up 3 bases and V 5 bases, and 8 bases lay outside the gene matches. This CDR3 region has 15 residues. The CDR3 DNA reads TGTGCCAGCTCAAACCCAGGGGGCCCGGACTATGGCTACACCTTC. As protein: CASSNPGGPDYGYTF.

This clone occurred a few times. The chain recombines TRBV29-1 with TRBJ2-7; 7 nucleotides align to TRBD1. This CDR3 is 12 amino acids long. Germline trimming cut 5 bases from V and 1 base from J; bases unmatched to any gene: 2. Germline CDR1 SQVTM, CDR2 ANQGSEA. The CDR3 coding sequence is TGCAGCGTTCTGACAGGGTCCTACGAGCAGTACTTC. Translated, it gives CSVLTGSYEQYF.

There are a few counts of this clone. The chain recombines TRBV29-1 with TRBJ1-1; TRBD1 matches 9 bases. The CDR3 has 15 residues. Trimming cost V 4 bases and J 5 bases; bases outside gene matches: 11. Germline lookup yields CDR1 SQVTM and CDR2 ANQGSEA. The CDR3 DNA follows: TGCAGCGTTGGGGATGTACAGGGGGCTAGGACTGAAGCTTTCTTT. Encoded protein: CSVGDVQGARTEAFF.

The CDR3 coding sequence is TGCGCCAGCAGCTTGGATGGGGGGGCAGATACGCAGTATTTT. Encoded protein: CASSLDGGADTQYF. The chain joins TRBV5-1 to TRBJ2-3, with TRBD2 matching over 7 bases. Looked up from germline, CDR1 is SGHRS and CDR2 is YFSETQ. This CDR3 is built from 14 residues. Trimming took 0 bases from V and 4 from J; bases not matched to a gene: 2.

This clone was counted a few times. The chain combines TRBV2 with TRBJ2-5; weak D call: TRBD1 (6 bases). This CDR3 spans 15 amino acids. Germline CDR1 reads SNHLY; CDR2 reads FYNNEI. V lost 3 bases and J 1 base, leaving 12 bases between the germline ends. Here the CDR3 reads CASSEAGVPQETQYF. The CDR3 nucleotides read TGTGCCAGCAGTGAGGCAGGGGTCCCCCAAGAGACCCAGTACTTC.

This clone was recorded a few times. The chain couples TRBV6-5 to TRBJ1-4; D is ambiguous. V was cut by 7 bases and J by 11 bases, with 14 bases left in between. Germline V gives CDR1 MNHEY, CDR2 SVGAGI. This CDR3 comprises 12 residues. The CDR3 DNA follows: TGTGCCAGCAAAAGGCCGACCGGGAAACTGTTTTTT. Translated: CASKRPTGKLFF.

The chain couples TRBV5-1 to TRBJ1-1; weak D call: TRBD1 (5 bases). Trimming took 3 bases from V and 0 from J, leaving 9 bases between them. The germline gives CDR1 SGHRS, CDR2 YFSETQ. The CDR3 runs 14 residues. The CDR3 loop reads CASSYDRLNTEAFF. The CDR3 DNA sequence: TGCGCCAGCAGCTATGACAGACTGAACACTGAAGCTTTCTTT.

The chain's CDR3 is CASSSPFGTSGTGELFF. In DNA form, the CDR3 reads TGTGCCAGCAGCTCTCCTTTTGGGACTAGCGGAACCGGGGAGCTGTTTTTT. The V and J genes are TRBV7-2 and TRBJ2-2; 11 bases are a match to TRBD2. The trim removed 4 bases at V and 5 bases at J, leaving 9 bases unmatched. This CDR3 has 17 amino acids. From germline, CDR1 is SGHTA and CDR2 FQGNSA.